This TCR beta chain was sequenced in a study of cytomegalovirus exposure and HLA in healthy donors. V was pared by 0 bases and J by 1 base, with 9 bases between. Germline CDR1 reads SGHRS; CDR2 reads YFSETQ. The CDR3 length is 15 residues. Primers: 60 Vbeta forward and 13 Jbeta reverse. Using immunoSEQ multiplex PCR, the repertoire was profiled, and TCRdb retains in-frame clones only, with some absent. Of 200,000 to 250,000 clones in the sample, around 78% were seen once. The sequence came from a boy aged 5-17 years in good health and CMV-seronegative. Sequencing was performed on PBMCs. This chain links TRBV5-1 with TRBJ2-3; D is possibly TRBD2 (5 bases). The CDR3 is CASSLEDYRTDTQYF. The CDR3, as DNA: TGCGCCAGCAGCTTGGAAGACTACCGCACAGATACGCAGTATTTT.